The 31 T cell receptor beta chains in this list originate from one sample, sequenced in a study of cytomegalovirus exposure and HLA in healthy donors. The PCR ran on 60 Vbeta and 13 Jbeta primers. Profiling relied on immunoSEQ multiplex PCR, and the TCRdb table lists in-frame clones only, not all of them. The sample carries about 110,000 clones, roughly 70% recorded once. The sample comprised PBMCs. Receptors originate from a woman aged 70-85 years in good health and CMV-seropositive.

The V and J genes are TRBV6-6 and TRBJ1-1; tentative D call: TRBD1 (6 bases). Trimming removed 5 bases from V and 0 bases from J, with 10 bases in between. The CDR3 runs to 14 residues. Germline V lookup: CDR1 MNHNY, CDR2 SVGAGI (reference sequence). CDR3 amino acids: CASSKGTLNTEAFF. CDR3 in DNA: TGTGCCAGCAGTAAAGGGACACTGAACACTGAAGCTTTCTTT.

This chain links TRBV29-1 with TRBJ2-1; perhaps TRBD2 as D (6 bases). Trimming took 4 bases from V and 6 from J, leaving 13 bases between them. The CDR3 is 13 amino acids. Per germline, CDR1 SQVTM and CDR2 ANQGSEA. The chain's CDR3 is CSVARMGGNEQFF. The CDR3 DNA reads as TGCAGCGTTGCCCGGATGGGGGGCAATGAGCAGTTCTTC.

V is TRBV30 and J is TRBJ1-4; 12 bases align to TRBD1. Trimming took 5 bases from V and 1 from J; bases not matched to a gene: 2. The germline V gene encodes CDR1 GTSNPN and CDR2 SVGIG (reference sequence). The CDR3 spans 15 residues. Here the CDR3 DNA reads TGTGCCTGGGGGGACAGGGGGCGAACTAATGAAAAACTGTTTTTT. Translated, it gives CAWGDRGRTNEKLFF.

The rearrangement joins TRBV30 to TRBJ2-3; 8 nucleotides match TRBD2. The CDR3 loop spans 14 amino acids. Germline V CDR1 and CDR2: GTSNPN, SVGIG (reference sequence). The V and J ends lost 4 bases and 0 bases, in that order; junction bases with no gene match: 3. The CDR3 DNA reads TGTGCCTGGATAGCGGGGCTTAGCACAGATACGCAGTATTTT. It specifies CAWIAGLSTDTQYF.

The chain uses TRBV2 and TRBJ2-3; the D gene is possibly TRBD1 (6 bases). From germline, CDR1 is SNHLY and CDR2 FYNNEI. This CDR3 spans 15 amino acids. Trimming cost V 2 bases and J 2 bases, with 11 bases left between them. This CDR3 is CASSESGQHTDTQYF. In DNA, the CDR3 is TGTGCCAGCAGTGAATCAGGACAGCACACAGATACGCAGTATTTT.

As regards this clone: The sample holds other DNA sequences that translate to the same CDR3. The CDR3 reads CASSLAEREGYTF. CDR3 coding DNA: TGTGCCAGCAGCTTAGCGGAGCGGGAGGGCTACACCTTC. The chain has TRBV7-9 and TRBJ1-2; D call uncertain. Germline CDR1 SEHNR, CDR2 FQNEAQ (reference sequence). The CDR3 sequence is 13 residues long. V lost 0 bases to trimming and J lost 8 bases, with 10 bases between them.

The chain has TRBV7-2 and TRBJ1-1; 8 bases align to TRBD1. CDR1 and CDR2 (germline): SGHTA, FQGNSA. Germline trimming cut 2 bases from V and 8 bases from J; bases unmatched to any gene: 4. The CDR3 spans 13 residues. The CDR3 DNA reads as TGTGCCAGCAGCTTAAGCAGGGGGCGAGAAGCTTTCTTT. This gives the protein CASSLSRGREAFF. The whole variable domain, remainder taken from reference TRBV7-2 and TRBJ1-1, is GAGVSQSPSNKVTEKGKDVELRCDPISGHTALYWYRQSLGQGLEFLIYFQGNSAPDKSGLPSDRFSAERTGGSVSTLTIQRTQQEDSAVYLCASSLSRGREAFFGQGTRLTVV.

The chain carries TRBV9 and TRBJ2-2; the D gene is possibly TRBD1 (5 bases). Trimming took off 4 bases at V and 4 bases at J, with 8 bases between the two ends. The CDR3 has 13 amino acids. Germline CDR1 SGDLS, CDR2 YYNGEE. The CDR3 protein is CASSKQVTGELFF. For the CDR3, the DNA is TGTGCCAGCAGCAAACAGGTCACCGGGGAGCTGTTTTTT.

V usage is TRBV6-5 and J usage is TRBJ2-2; 8 nucleotides line up with TRBD2. V shed 7 bases and J 6 bases; nucleotides not matched to a gene: 10. Germline CDR1 reads MNHEY; CDR2 reads SVGAGI. The CDR3 extends over 15 amino acids. The CDR3 nucleotides read TGTGCCAGCACAGGGGCGGGGGGAATCGCCGGGGAGCTGTTTTTT. It yields the protein CASTGAGGIAGELFF.

The V and J genes are TRBV4-2 and TRBJ2-2; no definite D call. Germline loops: CDR1 LGHNA, CDR2 YNFKEQ. The CDR3 contains 17 residues. Trimming stripped 1 base from V and 0 bases from J, with 12 bases between. The CDR3 DNA reads TGTGCCAGCAGCCAAGGAGAAGGAGTCGCGAACACCGGGGAGCTGTTTTTT. Amino acid sequence: CASSQGEGVANTGELFF.

The chain is built from TRBV19 and TRBJ2-5, with a tentative D call TRBD1 (6 bases). The V and J ends lost 5 bases and 0 bases respectively, with 16 bases between them. Germline CDR1 and CDR2: LNHDA and SQIVND (reference sequence). The CDR3 sequence is 16 residues long. DNA of the CDR3: TGTGCCAGTAGTTGGACAGCCACGGGGTACCAAGAGACCCAGTACTTC. Protein: CASSWTATGYQETQYF.

The genes are TRBV18 and TRBJ2-3; the match to TRBD2 covers 11 bases. CDR1 and CDR2 from the germline V gene are KGHSH and LQKENI. CDR3 length equals 15 residues. V shed 3 bases, J shed 1 base, and the junction held 0 bases outside the gene matches. This chain's CDR3 is CASSPTSGGTDTQYF. DNA for the CDR3: TGTGCCAGCTCACCGACTAGCGGGGGCACAGATACGCAGTATTTT.

This clone has only a few counts. The chain joins TRBV7-9 to TRBJ1-5, with 9 bases lining up with TRBD1. The length of the CDR3 is 14 residues. Germline CDR1 reads SEHNR; CDR2 reads FQNEAQ (reference sequence). With V trimmed by 5 bases and J by 4 bases, 3 bases remained unmatched. CDR3 loop: CASSAGTGNQPQHF. In DNA, the CDR3 is TGTGCCAGCAGCGCGGGGACAGGGAATCAGCCCCAGCATTTT. The full variable domain, its missing parts supplied by reference TRBV7-9 and TRBJ1-5, is DTGVSQNPRHKITKRGQNVTFRCDPISEHNRLYWYRQTLGQGPEFLTYFQNEAQLEKSRLLSDRFSAERPKGSFSTLEIQRTEQGDSAMYLCASSAGTGNQPQHFGDGTRLSIL.

The genes are TRBV5-1 and TRBJ1-2; D gene unclear. The CDR3 contains 16 residues. V lost 4 bases and J lost 4, with 20 bases in between. Germline V gene lookup returns CDR1 SGHRS and CDR2 YFSETQ. The DNA of the CDR3 is TGCGCCAGCAGCCCCGCGGGAGCCGACCGAGTCTATGGCTACACCTTC. Translating it yields CASSPAGADRVYGYTF.

CDR3 bases: TGCAGCGTAGTGACAGGGGTAAATTCACCCCTCCACTTT. Translation gives CSVVTGVNSPLHF. The chain is built from TRBV29-1 and TRBJ1-6; 8 bases are shared with TRBD1. Unmatched junction bases numbered 5, after V lost 6 bases and J lost 7 bases. Germline V gene data show CDR1 as SQVTM and CDR2 as ANQGSEA. The CDR3 is made up of 13 amino acids. The full variable domain, with the rest looked up from reference TRBV29-1 and TRBJ1-6, is SAVISQKPSRDICQRGTSLTIQCQVDSQVTMMFWYRQQPGQSLTLIATANQGSEATYESGFVIDKFPISRPNLTFSTLTVSNMSPEDSSIYLCSVVTGVNSPLHFGNGTRLTVT.

The chain uses TRBV18 and TRBJ1-5, with D uncertain. Trimming cost V 10 bases and J 8 bases, with 18 bases left between them. The CDR3 loop spans 13 amino acids. The germline gives CDR1 KGHSH, CDR2 LQKENI. CDR3: CATSGGPREPQHF. CDR3 nucleotides: TGTGCCACCTCCGGTGGGCCGCGGGAGCCCCAGCATTTT.

The chain has TRBV7-8 and TRBJ1-3; 7 bases align to TRBD1. V shed 5 bases, J shed 4 bases, and the junction held 5 bases outside the gene matches. The CDR3 is made up of 14 amino acids. Germline V CDR1 and CDR2: SGHVS, FQNEAQ. The CDR3 nucleotides are TGTGCCAGCAGCCGGGGACAGTTCGGAAACACCATATATTTT. Its translation: CASSRGQFGNTIYF.

This clone has only one observation. This chain joins TRBV7-6 and TRBJ1-6; 8 bases line up with TRBD1. V shed 1 base, J shed 11 bases, and the junction held 16 bases outside the gene matches. The CDR3 covers 18 residues. Germline assignment: CDR1 SGHVS and CDR2 FNYEAQ. The CDR3 DNA sequence: TGTGCCAGCAGCTTAGGCGATAGGACAGGGTCTTTGTGGGCACCCCTCCACTTT. Its translation: CASSLGDRTGSLWAPLHF.

This clone came up once. The V call is TRBV6-1, the J call TRBJ1-2, with 7 positions matching TRBD1. V trimming: 4 bases; J trimming: 4 bases; junction bases outside the gene matches: 6. The length of the CDR3 is 14 residues. The germline V gene encodes CDR1 MNHNS and CDR2 SASEGT. As DNA, the CDR3 is TGTGCCAGCAGTGGATCAGGGGGTTTCTATGGCTACACCTTC. It codes for CASSGSGGFYGYTF.

The chain has TRBV11-2 and TRBJ2-2; no clear D. In germline, CDR1 is SGHAT, CDR2 FQNNGV. CDR3 length: 15 residues. The V end lost 3 bases, the J end lost 4 bases, and 12 bases lay between the germline ends. The CDR3 DNA reads TGTGCCAGCAGCTTCCGGTCTCGCGGCACCGGGGAGCTGTTTTTT. Translation gives CASSFRSRGTGELFF. The full variable domain, rest sourced from reference TRBV11-2 and TRBJ2-2, is EAGVAQSPRYKIIEKRQSVAFWCNPISGHATLYWYQQILGQGPKLLIQFQNNGVVDDSQLPKDRFSAERLKGVDSTLKIQPAKLEDSAVYLCASSFRSRGTGELFFGEGSRLTVL.

The J gene is TRBJ2-3, the V gene TRBV7-9; D not certain. CDR1 is SEHNR and CDR2 is FQNEAQ in the germline V gene (reference sequence). Trimming pared 3 bases from V and 0 bases from J, leaving 7 bases between. The CDR3 spans 14 residues. The CDR3 region is CASSLASSTDTQYF. The CDR3 DNA reads TGTGCCAGCAGCTTGGCCAGTAGCACAGATACGCAGTATTTT.

This rearrangement joins TRBV10-2 to TRBJ2-7, with 9 bases identical to TRBD2. The CDR3 covers 16 residues. Germline V gene data show CDR1 as WSHSY and CDR2 as SAAADI. The V and J ends lost 4 bases and 4 bases, in that order; junction bases with no gene match: 11. The CDR3: CASSAPTSGPLYEQYF. The CDR3, as DNA: TGCGCCAGCAGTGCCCCGACTAGCGGCCCCCTTTACGAGCAGTACTTC.

This sequence joins TRBV6-1 and TRBJ1-5; D call uncertain. The CDR3 runs to 16 residues. The V gene lost 4 bases and the J gene lost 1 base, with 14 bases spanning the gap. The V gene's germline CDR1 is MNHNS and CDR2 SASEGT. The CDR3 loop is CASSAKPGWSNQPQHF. CDR3 in DNA: TGTGCCAGCAGTGCCAAACCGGGTTGGAGCAATCAGCCCCAGCATTTT.

The DNA of the CDR3 is TGTGCCAGCAGCAGGGCAGGGGTGACCGGGGAGCTGTTTTTT. Translating gives CASSRAGVTGELFF. J is TRBJ2-2 and V is TRBV25-1; D perhaps matches TRBD1 (6 bases). Trimming left V 6 bases short and J 5 bases short, with 13 bases between. This CDR3 region has 14 residues. CDR1 and CDR2 (germline): MGHDK, SYGVNS. Supplemented by reference TRBV25-1 and TRBJ2-2, the full variable domain reads EADIYQTPRYLVIGTGKKITLECSQTMGHDKMYWYQQDPGMELHLIHYSYGVNSTEKGDLSSESTVSRIRTEHFPLTLESARPSHTSQYLCASSRAGVTGELFFGEGSRLTVL.

This clone showed up just a few times. The rearrangement uses TRBV5-6 and TRBJ2-7, with 10 bases identical to TRBD1. This CDR3 comprises 15 residues. CDR1 and CDR2 (germline): SGHDT, YYEEEE. V lost 4 bases and J lost 13; bases outside the gene matches: 17. This CDR3 is CASSLQGTGALRVYF. In DNA form, the CDR3 reads TGTGCCAGCAGCCTACAGGGGACAGGGGCCCTTCGGGTATACTTC.

The V gene is TRBV2, the J gene TRBJ1-1; no clear D gene. CDR1 and CDR2 from the germline V gene are SNHLY and FYNNEI. The V gene lost 4 bases and the J gene lost 8 bases, with 11 bases spanning the gap. This CDR3 has 12 residues. CDR3 region: CASSGNGGEAFF. The CDR3, as DNA: TGTGCCAGCAGTGGGAACGGAGGGGAAGCTTTCTTT. The whole variable domain, filled in from reference TRBV2 and TRBJ1-1, reads EPEVTQTPSHQVTQMGQEVILRCVPISNHLYFYWYRQILGQKVEFLVSFYNNEISEKSEIFDDQFSVERPDGSNFTLKIRSTKLEDSAMYFCASSGNGGEAFFGQGTRLTVV.

The V call is TRBV15, the J call TRBJ2-5; 7 bases are shared with TRBD1. CDR1 is LNHNV and CDR2 is YYDKDF in the germline V gene (reference sequence). The CDR3 spans 15 residues. J was trimmed by 2 bases and V by 4 bases; bases with no gene match: 7. CDR3 nucleotide sequence: TGTGCCACCAGCACCGGACAGGCGGCACAAGAGACCCAGTACTTC. It yields the protein CATSTGQAAQETQYF.

This clone was observed a few times. The chain has TRBV11-1 and TRBJ2-7, with 7 bases lining up with TRBD2. This CDR3 has 14 amino acids. J gave up 3 bases and V 4 bases, and 6 bases lay outside the gene matches. Germline loops: CDR1 SGHAT, CDR2 FQDESV (reference sequence). In DNA, the CDR3 is TGTGCCAGCAGCTCCGGTGGGGGGGGCTACGAGCAGTACTTC. As protein: CASSSGGGGYEQYF.

The rearrangement links TRBV10-3 to TRBJ2-3; 8 bases line up with TRBD1. The CDR3 covers 15 residues. V lost 6 bases to trimming and J lost 3 bases; unmatched junction nucleotides: 8. Germline values: CDR1 ENHRY, CDR2 SYGVKD. Here the CDR3 reads CAIRRTGGTTDTQYF. The DNA for the CDR3 is TGTGCCATCAGGAGAACAGGGGGAACTACAGATACGCAGTATTTT.

The chain recombines TRBV15 with TRBJ1-6, with D unclear. The V and J ends lost 6 bases and 10 bases respectively, with 7 bases between them. The CDR3 length is 11 residues. Germline CDR1 reads LNHNV; CDR2 reads YYDKDF (reference sequence). CDR3 sequence (DNA): TGTGCCACCAGAGGAGGATCACCCCTCCACTTT. Protein: CATRGGSPLHF.

V gene TRBV6-6 combines with J gene TRBJ1-2, with a possible D match to TRBD1 (6 bases). Germline lookup yields CDR1 MNHNY and CDR2 SVGAGI (reference sequence). V was shortened by 7 bases and J by 1 base, with 16 bases between the two germline ends. The length of the CDR3 is 15 residues. CDR3 sequence reads: CASNPRDTFNYGYTF. For the CDR3, the DNA is TGTGCCAGCAACCCCCGGGACACCTTTAACTATGGCTACACCTTC.